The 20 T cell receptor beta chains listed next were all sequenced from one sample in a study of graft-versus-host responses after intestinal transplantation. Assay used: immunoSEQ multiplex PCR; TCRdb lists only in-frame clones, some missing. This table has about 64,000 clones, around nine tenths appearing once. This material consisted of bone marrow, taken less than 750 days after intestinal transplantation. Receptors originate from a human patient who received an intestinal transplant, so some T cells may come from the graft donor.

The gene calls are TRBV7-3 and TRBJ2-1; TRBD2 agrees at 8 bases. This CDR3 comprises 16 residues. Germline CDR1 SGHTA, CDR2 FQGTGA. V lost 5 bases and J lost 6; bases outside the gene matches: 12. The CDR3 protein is CASSLQSGLGGNEQFF. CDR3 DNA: TGTGCCAGCAGCCTACAATCGGGACTAGGGGGCAATGAGCAGTTCTTC.

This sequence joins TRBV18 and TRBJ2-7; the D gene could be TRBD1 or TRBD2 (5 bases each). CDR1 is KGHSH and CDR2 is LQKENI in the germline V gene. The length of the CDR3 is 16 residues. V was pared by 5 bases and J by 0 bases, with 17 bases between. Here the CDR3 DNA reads TGTGCCAGCTCAGAGACTTCCGGGACGATCTCCTACGAGCAGTACTTC. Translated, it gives CASSETSGTISYEQYF.

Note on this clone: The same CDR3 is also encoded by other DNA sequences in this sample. The CDR3 region has the DNA TGTGCCAGCAGTTACCTTAGCGGGAGGGGCACCGGGGAGCTGTTTTTT. This gives the protein CASSYLSGRGTGELFF. The V and J genes are TRBV6-5 and TRBJ2-2; 11 bases align to TRBD2. V lost 2 bases to trimming and J lost 4 bases; unmatched junction nucleotides: 3. The V gene's germline CDR1 is MNHEY and CDR2 SVGAGI. CDR3 length: 16 amino acids.

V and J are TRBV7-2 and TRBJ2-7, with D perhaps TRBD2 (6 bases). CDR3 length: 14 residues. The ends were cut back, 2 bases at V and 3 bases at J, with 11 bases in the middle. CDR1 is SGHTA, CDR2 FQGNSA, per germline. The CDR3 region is CASSLPGTVYEQYF. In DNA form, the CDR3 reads TGTGCCAGCAGCTTACCCGGGACTGTCTACGAGCAGTACTTC.

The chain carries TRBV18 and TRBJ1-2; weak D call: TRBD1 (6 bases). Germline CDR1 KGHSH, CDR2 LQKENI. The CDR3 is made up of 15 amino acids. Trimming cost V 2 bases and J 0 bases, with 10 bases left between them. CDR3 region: CASSPEQGANYGYTF. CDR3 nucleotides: TGTGCCAGCTCACCAGAACAGGGAGCTAACTATGGCTACACCTTC.

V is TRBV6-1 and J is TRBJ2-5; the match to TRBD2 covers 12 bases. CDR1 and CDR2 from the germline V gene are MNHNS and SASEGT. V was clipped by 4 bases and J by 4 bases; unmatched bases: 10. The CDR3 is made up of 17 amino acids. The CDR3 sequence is CASSANGLAGPRETQYF. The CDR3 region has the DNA TGTGCCAGCAGTGCAAATGGACTAGCGGGGCCAAGAGAGACCCAGTACTTC.

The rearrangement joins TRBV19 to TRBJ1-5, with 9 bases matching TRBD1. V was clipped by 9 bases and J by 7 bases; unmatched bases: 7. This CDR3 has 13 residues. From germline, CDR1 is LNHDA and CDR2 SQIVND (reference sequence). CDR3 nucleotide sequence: TGTGCCAGACGAGGGACAGGGCGGCAGCCCCAGCATTTT. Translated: CARRGTGRQPQHF.

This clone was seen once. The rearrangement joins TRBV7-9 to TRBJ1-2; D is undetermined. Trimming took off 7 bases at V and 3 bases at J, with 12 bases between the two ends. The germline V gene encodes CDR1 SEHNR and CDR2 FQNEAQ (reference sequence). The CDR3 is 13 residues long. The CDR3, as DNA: TGTGCCAGCACCGGGGTAATTGACTATGGCTACACCTTC. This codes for CASTGVIDYGYTF. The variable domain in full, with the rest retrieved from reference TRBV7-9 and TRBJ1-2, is DTGVSQNPRHKITKRGQNVTFRCDPISEHNRLYWYRQTLGQGPEFLTYFQNEAQLEKSRLLSDRFSAERPKGSFSTLEIQRTEQGDSAMYLCASTGVIDYGYTFGSGTRLTVV.

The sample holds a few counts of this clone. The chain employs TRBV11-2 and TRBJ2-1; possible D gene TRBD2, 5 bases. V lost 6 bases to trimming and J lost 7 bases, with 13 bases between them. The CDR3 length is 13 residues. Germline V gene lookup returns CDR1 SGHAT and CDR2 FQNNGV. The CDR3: CASRQLALNEQFF. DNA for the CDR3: TGTGCCAGCAGACAATTAGCGCTGAATGAGCAGTTCTTC.

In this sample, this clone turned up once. The CDR3, as DNA: TGCGCCAGCAGCCCGGAAGAGGGACTAGCGGGAGGGTGGGACAGCACAGATACGCAGTATTTT. Protein product: CASSPEEGLAGGWDSTDTQYF. The V and J genes are TRBV4-1 and TRBJ2-3, with TRBD2 matching 16 bases. The CDR3 consists of 21 residues. Germline V gene lookup returns CDR1 MGHRA and CDR2 YSYEKL. Unmatched junction bases numbered 13, after V lost 4 bases and J lost 0 bases.

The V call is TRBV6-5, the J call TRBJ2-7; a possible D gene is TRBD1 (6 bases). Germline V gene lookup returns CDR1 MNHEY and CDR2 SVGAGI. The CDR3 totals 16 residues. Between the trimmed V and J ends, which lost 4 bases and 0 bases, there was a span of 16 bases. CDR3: CASSSGQRPHSYEQYF. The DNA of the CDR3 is TGTGCCAGCAGTTCCGGACAGCGCCCACACTCCTACGAGCAGTACTTC.

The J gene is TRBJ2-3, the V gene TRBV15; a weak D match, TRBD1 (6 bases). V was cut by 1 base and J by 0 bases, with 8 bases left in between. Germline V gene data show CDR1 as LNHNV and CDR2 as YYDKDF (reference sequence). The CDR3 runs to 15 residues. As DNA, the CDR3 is TGTGCCACCAGCAGAGCGGACAGAAGCACAGATACGCAGTATTTT. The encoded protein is CATSRADRSTDTQYF. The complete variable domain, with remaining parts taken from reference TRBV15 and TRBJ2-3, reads DAMVIQNPRYQVTQFGKPVTLSCSQTLNHNVMYWYQQKSSQAPKLLFHYYDKDFNNEADTPDNFQSRRPNTSFCFLDIRSPGLGDTAMYLCATSRADRSTDTQYFGPGTRLTVL.

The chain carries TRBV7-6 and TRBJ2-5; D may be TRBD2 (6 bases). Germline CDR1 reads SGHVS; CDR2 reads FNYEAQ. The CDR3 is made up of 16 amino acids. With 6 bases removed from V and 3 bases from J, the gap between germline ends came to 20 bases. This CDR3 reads CASSPLRDSVKETQYF. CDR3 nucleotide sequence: TGTGCCAGCAGTCCCCTTCGGGACTCCGTTAAAGAGACCCAGTACTTC.

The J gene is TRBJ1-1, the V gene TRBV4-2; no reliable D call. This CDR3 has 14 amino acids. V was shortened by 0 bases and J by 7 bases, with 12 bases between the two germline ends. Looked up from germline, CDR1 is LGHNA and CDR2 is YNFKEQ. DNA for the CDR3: TGTGCCAGCAGCCAAGATATCGGGCGGGGTGAAGCTTTCTTT. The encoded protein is CASSQDIGRGEAFF.

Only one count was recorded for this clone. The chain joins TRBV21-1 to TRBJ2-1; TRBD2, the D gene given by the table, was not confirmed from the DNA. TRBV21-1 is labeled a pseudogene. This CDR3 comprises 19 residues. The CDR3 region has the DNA TGTGCCAGCAGCAAAAAATTGGACGGGATTCGACTAGCGTCAAATGAGCAGTTCTTC. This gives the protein CASSKKLDGIRLASNEQFF.

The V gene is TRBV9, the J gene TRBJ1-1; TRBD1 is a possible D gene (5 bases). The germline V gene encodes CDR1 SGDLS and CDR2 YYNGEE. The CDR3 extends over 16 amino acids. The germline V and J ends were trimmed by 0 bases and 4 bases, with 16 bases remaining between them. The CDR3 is CASSVGSRGAITEAFF. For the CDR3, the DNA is TGTGCCAGCAGCGTAGGATCGAGGGGCGCCATCACTGAAGCTTTCTTT.

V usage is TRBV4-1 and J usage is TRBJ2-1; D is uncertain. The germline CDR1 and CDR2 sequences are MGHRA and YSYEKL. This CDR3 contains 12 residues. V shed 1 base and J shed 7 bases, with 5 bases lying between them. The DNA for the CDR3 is TGCGCCAGCAGCCAAGGTGGAAATGAGCAGTTCTTC. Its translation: CASSQGGNEQFF.

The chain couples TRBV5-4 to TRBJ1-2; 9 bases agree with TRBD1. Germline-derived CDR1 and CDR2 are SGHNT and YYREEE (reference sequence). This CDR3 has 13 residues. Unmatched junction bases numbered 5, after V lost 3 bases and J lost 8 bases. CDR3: CASSSQGAGGYTF. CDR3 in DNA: TGTGCCAGCAGCTCACAGGGGGCGGGGGGCTACACCTTC.

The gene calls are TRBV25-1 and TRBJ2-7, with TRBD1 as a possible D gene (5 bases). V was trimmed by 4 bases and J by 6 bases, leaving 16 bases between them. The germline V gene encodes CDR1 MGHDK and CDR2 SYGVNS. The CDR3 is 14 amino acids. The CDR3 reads CASSVTEESGEQYF. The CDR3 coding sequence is TGTGCCAGCAGTGTGACAGAGGAGTCCGGCGAGCAGTACTTC.

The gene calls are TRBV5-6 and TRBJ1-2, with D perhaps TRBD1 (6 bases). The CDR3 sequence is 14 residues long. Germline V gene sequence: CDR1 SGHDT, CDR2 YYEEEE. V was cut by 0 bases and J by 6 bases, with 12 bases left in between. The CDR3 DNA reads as TGTGCCAGCAGCTTGGTAGGAGGGGGTCATGGCTACACCTTC. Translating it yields CASSLVGGGHGYTF.